One and the same sample provided the 27 T cell receptor beta chains below, sequenced in a study of T cell responses to AZD1222 COVID-19 vaccine. The assay was immunoSEQ multiplex PCR, and TCRdb's table has in-frame clones only and misses some. The sample shows more than 95,000 clones, approximately 93% of them seen only once. Sequencing used peripheral blood, obtained on day 0 of AZD1222 vaccination. The origin of the receptors is an adult in good health.

This chain uses TRBV7-9 with TRBJ2-1; TRBD2 matches at 7 bases. The CDR3 contains 15 residues. Looked up from germline, CDR1 is SEHNR and CDR2 is FQNEAQ (reference sequence). With 5 bases clipped from V and 3 bases from J, the junction kept 7 bases outside the gene matches. DNA for the CDR3: TGTGCCAGCAGCCCCCGGGGGGACTACTACAATGAGCAGTTCTTC. Its protein product is CASSPRGDYYNEQFF. Together with reference TRBV7-9 and TRBJ2-1, the CDR3 gives the full variable domain: DTGVSQNPRHKITKRGQNVTFRCDPISEHNRLYWYRQTLGQGPEFLTYFQNEAQLEKSRLLSDRFSAERPKGSFSTLEIQRTEQGDSAMYLCASSPRGDYYNEQFFGPGTRLTVL.

The chain carries TRBV3-1 (or the pseudogene TRBV3-2) and TRBJ2-4; TRBD2 might be the D (6 bases). CDR3 length: 15 amino acids. Germline V lookup: CDR1 LGHDT, CDR2 YNNKEL (reference sequence). The germline V and J ends were trimmed by 6 bases and 1 base, with 13 bases remaining between them. CDR3 sequence reads: CASSGGWGAKNIQYF. The CDR3 nucleotides are TGTGCCAGCAGTGGAGGGTGGGGGGCCAAAAACATTCAGTACTTC.

This clone was observed a single time. V is TRBV18 and J is TRBJ2-1, with 14 bases aligning to TRBD2. The junction had 9 bases not matched to a gene; V was cut back by 4 bases and J by 7 bases. The CDR3 has 17 amino acids. Germline values: CDR1 KGHSH, CDR2 LQKENI. CDR3 bases: TGTGCCAGCTCACGAATCGGGACTAGCGGGAGTCATAATGAGCAGTTCTTC. Translation gives CASSRIGTSGSHNEQFF.

The chain is built from TRBV27 and TRBJ2-7, with a tentative D call TRBD2 (6 bases). There are 13 residues in the CDR3. CDR1 and CDR2 (germline): MNHEY, SMNVEV (reference sequence). Trimming cost V 4 bases and J 4 bases, with 11 bases left between them. CDR3 residues: CASSSRAGYEQYF. CDR3 nucleotides: TGTGCCAGCAGTTCCAGGGCGGGGTACGAGCAGTACTTC.

The chain has TRBV13 and TRBJ1-2; D is undetermined. Germline values: CDR1 PRHDT, CDR2 FYEKMQ (reference sequence). The germline V and J ends were trimmed by 0 bases and 4 bases, with 3 bases remaining between them. The CDR3 contains 12 residues. As DNA, the CDR3 is TGTGCCAGCAGCTTAGGGTTCTATGGCTACACCTTC. Translation: CASSLGFYGYTF.

This clone was counted a few times. The V and J genes are TRBV29-1 and TRBJ1-1; possible D gene TRBD1, 5 bases. The germline V gene encodes CDR1 SQVTM and CDR2 ANQGSEA. V was cut by 4 bases and J by 5 bases, with 17 bases left in between. The CDR3 is 14 residues long. The CDR3 is CSVGGTGLGTEAFF. CDR3 bases: TGCAGCGTTGGTGGGACGGGTTTGGGGACTGAAGCTTTCTTT. The variable domain in full, completed from reference TRBV29-1 and TRBJ1-1, reads SAVISQKPSRDICQRGTSLTIQCQVDSQVTMMFWYRQQPGQSLTLIATANQGSEATYESGFVIDKFPISRPNLTFSTLTVSNMSPEDSSIYLCSVGGTGLGTEAFFGQGTRLTVV.

This chain links TRBV18 with TRBJ2-1, with unresolved D. Per the germline V gene, CDR1 is KGHSH and CDR2 is LQKENI. V dropped 3 bases and J dropped 7 bases, with 4 bases sitting between them. CDR3 length equals 11 residues. CDR3 DNA: TGTGCCAGCTCACCCAGGAATGAGCAGTTCTTC. Amino acids: CASSPRNEQFF.

This chain connects TRBV11-2 to TRBJ2-1, with no clear D. The CDR3 consists of 13 residues. Germline CDR1 and CDR2: SGHAT and FQNNGV. Trimming removed 5 bases from V and 7 bases from J, with 12 bases in between. CDR3 sequence (DNA): TGTGCCAGCAGCGATAGTGAACGGAATGAGCAGTTCTTC. Protein product: CASSDSERNEQFF.

The rearrangement joins TRBV20-1 to TRBJ2-5, with D unclear. CDR1 and CDR2 from the germline V gene are DFQATT and SNEGSKA (reference sequence). This CDR3 spans 11 amino acids. Trimming stripped 3 bases from V and 3 bases from J, with 5 bases between. CDR3 sequence: CSASKEETQYF. The CDR3 DNA follows: TGCAGTGCTAGTAAGGAAGAGACCCAGTACTTC.

V is TRBV30 and J is TRBJ2-3; 12 bases are a match to TRBD2. After removal of 3 bases from V and 3 bases from J, the junction contained 4 bases not matched to a gene. The CDR3 has 15 amino acids. In germline, CDR1 is GTSNPN, CDR2 SVGIG (reference sequence). The CDR3 sequence is CAWSGLAGKTDTQYF. The CDR3 region has the DNA TGTGCCTGGAGCGGACTAGCGGGAAAGACAGATACGCAGTATTTT.

The chain couples TRBV7-9 to TRBJ1-1, with D perhaps TRBD1 (5 bases). CDR3 length: 13 amino acids. The germline V and J ends were trimmed by 2 bases and 11 bases, with 15 bases remaining between them. Germline CDR1 SEHNR, CDR2 FQNEAQ (reference sequence). CDR3 bases: TGTGCCAGCAGCTTATCTGCCCCGGGGGACGCTTTCTTT. It yields the protein CASSLSAPGDAFF.

The V and J genes are TRBV19 and TRBJ2-3; 8 bases map to TRBD2. There are 15 residues in the CDR3. Germline values: CDR1 LNHDA, CDR2 SQIVND (reference sequence). J lost 6 bases, V lost 6 bases, and 11 bases had no gene match. The chain's CDR3 is CASSESGTRADTQYF. For the CDR3, the DNA is TGTGCCAGTAGCGAATCCGGGACTAGGGCGGATACGCAGTATTTT.

This clone has only one observation. This chain joins TRBV4-2 and TRBJ2-6, with D perhaps matching TRBD2 (6 bases). V dropped 4 bases and J dropped 0 bases, with 16 bases sitting between them. Germline CDR1 LGHNA, CDR2 YNFKEQ. This CDR3 has 18 residues. The CDR3 DNA is TGTGCCAGCAGCCTAGGACCGTTGACTAGCTCTGGGGCCAACGTCCTGACTTTC. It codes for CASSLGPLTSSGANVLTF.

The CDR3 loop is CASSFGTSAAYEQYF. Written as DNA, the CDR3 is TGTGCCAGCAGCTTCGGGACTTCCGCAGCCTACGAGCAGTACTTC. The V gene is TRBV7-9, the J gene TRBJ2-7; D is perhaps TRBD2 (6 bases). V lost 3 bases to trimming and J lost 2 bases, with 14 bases between them. This CDR3 is 15 amino acids long. In germline, CDR1 is SEHNR, CDR2 FQNEAQ (reference sequence). Variable domain in full (rest from reference TRBV7-9 and TRBJ2-7): DTGVSQNPRHKITKRGQNVTFRCDPISEHNRLYWYRQTLGQGPEFLTYFQNEAQLEKSRLLSDRFSAERPKGSFSTLEIQRTEQGDSAMYLCASSFGTSAAYEQYFGPGTRLTVT.

The V call is TRBV28, the J call TRBJ1-2; 9 bases align to TRBD1. The CDR3 is 16 amino acids. CDR1 and CDR2 (germline): MDHEN, SYDVKM. The ends lost 4 bases at V and 5 bases at J; junction bases unmatched: 11. The CDR3 region is CASSSYRDRDGYGYTF. The CDR3 nucleotides are TGTGCCAGCAGTTCATACCGGGACAGGGACGGGTATGGCTACACCTTC.

The chain carries TRBV5-1 and TRBJ2-5, with 8 positions matching TRBD2. Germline assignment: CDR1 SGHRS and CDR2 YFSETQ. The V segment lost 2 bases and the J segment 2 bases; nucleotides outside the gene matches: 5. This CDR3 has 15 amino acids. CDR3 bases: TGCGCCAGCAGCTTAACCGGGAGGGGACAAGAGACCCAGTACTTC. Its protein product is CASSLTGRGQETQYF.

The chain uses TRBV13 and TRBJ2-7; 11 bases line up with TRBD1. The length of the CDR3 is 14 residues. The germline CDR1 and CDR2 sequences are PRHDT and FYEKMQ (reference sequence). V lost 5 bases, J lost 2 bases, and 2 bases stayed unmatched. CDR3 loop: CASSPGQGAYEQYF. In nucleotides, the CDR3 is TGTGCCAGCAGCCCGGGACAGGGGGCCTACGAGCAGTACTTC.

This clone has a single count. J is TRBJ2-3 and V is TRBV28; possibly TRBD2 for D (7 bases). V lost 5 bases and J lost 1, with 16 bases in between. Germline CDR1 MDHEN, CDR2 SYDVKM. The CDR3 is 16 residues long. CDR3 region: CASSPLPGGRTDTQYF. The CDR3, as DNA: TGTGCCAGCAGTCCCCTACCCGGGGGGCGCACAGATACGCAGTATTTT.

This sequence joins TRBV5-6 and TRBJ2-3, with a weak D call TRBD1 (6 bases). The CDR3 is 15 residues long. The V gene lost 2 bases and the J gene lost 4 bases, with 14 bases spanning the gap. Looked up from germline, CDR1 is SGHDT and CDR2 is YYEEEE. The CDR3 here is CASSFPGRGADTQYF. Here the CDR3 DNA reads TGTGCCAGCAGCTTTCCCGGCAGGGGAGCAGATACGCAGTATTTT.

Only one count was recorded for this clone. The CDR3 sequence: CASSLEVGGDPGYGYTF. CDR3 in DNA: TGCGCCAGCAGCTTGGAGGTTGGAGGGGACCCAGGCTATGGCTACACCTTC. V usage is TRBV5-1 and J usage is TRBJ1-2; TRBD1 might be the D (5 bases). V shed 0 bases and J shed 4 bases, with 19 bases lying between them. CDR1 SGHRS and CDR2 YFSETQ come from the germline V gene. The CDR3 sequence is 17 residues long.

The chain combines TRBV19 with TRBJ2-2; D not resolved. CDR1 and CDR2 from the germline V gene are LNHDA and SQIVND (reference sequence). The CDR3 length is 14 residues. V was clipped by 3 bases and J by 3 bases, with 8 bases between them. The CDR3 region has the DNA TGTGCCAGTAGTATGGAGCTATACACCGGGGAGCTGTTTTTT. It codes for CASSMELYTGELFF.

As for this clone: An end of the junction does not agree with germline; a read error may underlie this. This rearrangement joins TRBV30 to TRBJ1-5, with D perhaps matching TRBD1 (5 bases). Germline CDR1 GTSNPN, CDR2 SVGIG (reference sequence). CDR3 length: 12 residues. The CDR3 region has the DNA TGTGCCTGGAGTGCGGGGGGACTCCCCCCGCATTTT. Amino acid sequence: CAWSAGGLPPHF.

V and J are TRBV28 and TRBJ2-2, with a weak D call TRBD2 (5 bases). Deletions cut 4 bases from V and 4 bases from J, with 10 bases between. The CDR3 is made up of 14 amino acids. CDR1 is MDHEN, CDR2 SYDVKM, per germline. This CDR3 reads CASSWTFGTGELFF. CDR3 bases: TGTGCCAGCAGTTGGACTTTCGGCACCGGGGAGCTGTTTTTT.

The count of this clone is one. The J gene is TRBJ2-7, the V gene TRBV4-2; D is perhaps TRBD1 (6 bases). V lost 10 bases, J lost 0 bases, and 19 bases lay in between. Germline CDR1 is LGHNA and CDR2 is YNFKEQ. This CDR3 spans 15 amino acids. The chain's CDR3 is CATAYLTGSSYEQYF. The CDR3 coding sequence is TGTGCCACCGCTTACCTGACAGGTTCCTCCTACGAGCAGTACTTC.

CDR3 DNA: TGTGCCAGCAGTGACGGCCGGACAGGGATTTTGAACACTGAAGCTTTCTTT. It codes for CASSDGRTGILNTEAFF. The rearrangement links TRBV6-1 to TRBJ1-1, with 8 bases matching TRBD1. The V segment lost 3 bases and the J segment 0 bases; nucleotides outside the gene matches: 9. Looked up from germline, CDR1 is MNHNS and CDR2 is SASEGT. There are 17 residues in the CDR3.

The V call is TRBV6-2 or TRBV6-3, the J call TRBJ1-4; 8 nucleotides line up with TRBD1. The CDR3 spans 15 residues. In germline, CDR1 is MNHEY, CDR2 SVGEGT. V dropped 6 bases and J dropped 8; count of bases not matched to a gene: 11. The CDR3 bases are TGTGCCAGCAGCGCTCAGACAGGGGCCGGAGAAAAACTGTTTTTT. Translation: CASSAQTGAGEKLFF.

The CDR3 sequence is CASSYRPRGTDTQYF. The CDR3 coding sequence is TGTGCCAGCAGTTATCGGCCGCGGGGCACAGATACGCAGTATTTT. The rearrangement joins TRBV6-5 to TRBJ2-3, with a possible D match to TRBD2 (5 bases). With 3 bases removed from V and 1 base from J, the gap between germline ends came to 11 bases. The CDR3 loop spans 15 amino acids. Germline V gene data show CDR1 as MNHEY and CDR2 as SVGAGI.